Listed here is a single TCR beta chain. The data originate from a study of blood T cell repertoires in COVID-19. With V trimmed by 7 bases and J by 3 bases, 4 bases remained unmatched. From germline, CDR1 is MNHEY and CDR2 SVGAGI. The CDR3 runs 13 residues. Sequenced by immunoSEQ multiplex PCR; TCRdb stores in-frame clones only, minus some. In the table there are about 120,000 clones, around three quarters of which are singletons. This clonotype originated in a man aged 35-49 years with active or convalescent COVID-19. The sample taken for sequencing was peripheral blood. The chain employs TRBV6-5 and TRBJ2-7; 9 bases line up with TRBD2. The CDR3 loop is CASKPTSGYEQYF. CDR3 coding DNA: TGTGCCAGCAAGCCGACTAGCGGCTACGAGCAGTACTTC.